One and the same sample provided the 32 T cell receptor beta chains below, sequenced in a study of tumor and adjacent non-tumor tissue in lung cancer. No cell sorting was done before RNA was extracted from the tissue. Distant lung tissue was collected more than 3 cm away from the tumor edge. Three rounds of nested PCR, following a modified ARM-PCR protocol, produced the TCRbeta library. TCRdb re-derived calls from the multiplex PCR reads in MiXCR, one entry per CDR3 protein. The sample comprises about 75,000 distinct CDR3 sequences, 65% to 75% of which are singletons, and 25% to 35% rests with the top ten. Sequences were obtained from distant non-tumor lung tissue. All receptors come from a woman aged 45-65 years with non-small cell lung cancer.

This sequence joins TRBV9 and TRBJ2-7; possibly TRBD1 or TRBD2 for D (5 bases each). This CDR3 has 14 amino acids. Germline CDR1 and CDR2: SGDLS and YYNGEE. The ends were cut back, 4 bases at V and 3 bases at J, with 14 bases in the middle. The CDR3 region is CASSPVGTNYEQYF. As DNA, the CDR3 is TGTGCCAGCAGCCCAGTGGGGACCAACTACGAGCAGTACTTC.

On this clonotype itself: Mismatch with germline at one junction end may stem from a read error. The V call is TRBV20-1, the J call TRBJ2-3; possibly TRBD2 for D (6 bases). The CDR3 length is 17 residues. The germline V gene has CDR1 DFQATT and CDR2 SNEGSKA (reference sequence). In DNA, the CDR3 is TGCAGTGCTGGAGGGGTGAGGCAGGGCGATAGCATAGATACGCAGTATTTT. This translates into CSAGGVRQGDSIDTQYF.

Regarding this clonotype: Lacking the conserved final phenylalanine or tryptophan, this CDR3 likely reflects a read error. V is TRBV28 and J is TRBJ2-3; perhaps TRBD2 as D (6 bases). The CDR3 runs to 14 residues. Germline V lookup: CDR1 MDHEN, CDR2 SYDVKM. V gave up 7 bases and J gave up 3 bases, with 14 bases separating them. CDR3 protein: CASMSGHRTDTQYL. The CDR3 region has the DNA TGTGCCAGCATGAGCGGGCATAGAACAGATACGCAGTATTTA.

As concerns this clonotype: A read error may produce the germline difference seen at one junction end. The CDR3 loop is CSVTLAGDPYEQCF. As DNA, the CDR3 is TGCAGCGTAACACTAGCGGGAGACCCCTACGAGCAGTGCTTC. The V and J genes are TRBV29-1 and TRBJ2-7, with 11 bases identical to TRBD2. The CDR3 is made up of 14 amino acids. Germline assignment: CDR1 SQVTM and CDR2 ANQGSEA.

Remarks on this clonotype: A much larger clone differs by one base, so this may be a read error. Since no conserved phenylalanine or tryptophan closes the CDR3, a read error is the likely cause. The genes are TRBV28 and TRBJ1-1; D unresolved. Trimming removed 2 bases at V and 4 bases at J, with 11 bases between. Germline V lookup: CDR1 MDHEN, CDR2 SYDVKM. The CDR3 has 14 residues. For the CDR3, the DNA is TGTGCCAGCAGTTTAAGTGGCGGCCTCACTGAAGCTTTCCTT. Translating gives CASSLSGGLTEAFL.

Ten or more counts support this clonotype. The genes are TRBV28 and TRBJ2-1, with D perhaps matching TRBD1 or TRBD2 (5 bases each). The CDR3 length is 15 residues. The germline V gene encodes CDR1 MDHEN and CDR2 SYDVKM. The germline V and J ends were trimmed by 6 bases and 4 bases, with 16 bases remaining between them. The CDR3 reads CASRSQPGRYNEQFF. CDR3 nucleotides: TGTGCCAGCAGATCTCAACCGGGACGGTACAATGAGCAGTTCTTC.

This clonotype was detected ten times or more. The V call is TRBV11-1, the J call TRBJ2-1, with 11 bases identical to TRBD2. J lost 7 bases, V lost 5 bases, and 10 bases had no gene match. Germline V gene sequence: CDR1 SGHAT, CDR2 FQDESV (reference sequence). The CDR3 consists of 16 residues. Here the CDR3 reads CASSPLTSGIRNEQFF. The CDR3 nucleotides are TGTGCCAGCAGCCCTCTGACTAGCGGGATTCGTAATGAGCAGTTCTTC.

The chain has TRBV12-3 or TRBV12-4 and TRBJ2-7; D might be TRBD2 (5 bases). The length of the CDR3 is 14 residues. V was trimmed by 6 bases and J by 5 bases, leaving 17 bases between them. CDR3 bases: TGTGCCAGCAGGCTAGTGGGAGTTAGAAACGAGCAGTACTTC. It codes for CASRLVGVRNEQYF.

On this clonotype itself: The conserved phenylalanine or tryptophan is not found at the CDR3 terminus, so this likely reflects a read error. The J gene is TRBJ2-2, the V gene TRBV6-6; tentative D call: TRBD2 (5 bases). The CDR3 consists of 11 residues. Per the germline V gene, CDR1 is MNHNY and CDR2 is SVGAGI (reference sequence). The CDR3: CASSYYGKLFS. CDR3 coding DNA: TGTGCAAGCAGTTACTACGGGAAGCTGTTTTCT.

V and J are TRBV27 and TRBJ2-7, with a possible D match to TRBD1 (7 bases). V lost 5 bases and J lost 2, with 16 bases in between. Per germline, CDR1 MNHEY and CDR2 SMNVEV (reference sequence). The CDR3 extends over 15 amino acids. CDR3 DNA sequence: TGTGCCAGCAGTGGATTTGGAGGGGGCACCTACGAGCAGTACTTC. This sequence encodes CASSGFGGGTYEQYF.

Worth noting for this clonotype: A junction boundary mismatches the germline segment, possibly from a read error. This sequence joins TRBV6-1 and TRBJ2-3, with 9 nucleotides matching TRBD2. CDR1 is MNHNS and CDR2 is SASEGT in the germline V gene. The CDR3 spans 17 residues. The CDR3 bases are TGTGCCAGCAGTGATCGTGGTAGCGGGAGTTCTACAGATACGCAATATTTT. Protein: CASSDRGSGSSTDTQYF.

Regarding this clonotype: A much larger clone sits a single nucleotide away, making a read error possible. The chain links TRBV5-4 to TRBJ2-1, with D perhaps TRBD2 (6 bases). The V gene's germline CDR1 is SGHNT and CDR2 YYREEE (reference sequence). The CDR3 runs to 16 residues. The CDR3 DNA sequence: TGTGTCAGCAGCTTGGAAGGGACGGGAGTGGGCAATGAGCAGTTCTTC. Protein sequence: CVSSLEGTGVGNEQFF.

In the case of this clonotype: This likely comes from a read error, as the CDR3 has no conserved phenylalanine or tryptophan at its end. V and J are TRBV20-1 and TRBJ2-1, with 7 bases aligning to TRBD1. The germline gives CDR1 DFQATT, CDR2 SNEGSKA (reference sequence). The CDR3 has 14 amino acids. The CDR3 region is CSVFRDRDDNEQFC. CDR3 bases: TGCAGCGTTTTCCGAGACAGGGATGACAATGAGCAGTTCTGC.

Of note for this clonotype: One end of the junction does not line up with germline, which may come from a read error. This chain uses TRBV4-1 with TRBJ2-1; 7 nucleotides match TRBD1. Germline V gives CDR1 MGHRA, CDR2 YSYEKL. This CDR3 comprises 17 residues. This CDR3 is CASSHSGQEIHYSEQFF. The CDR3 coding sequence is TGCGCCAGCAGCCATTCCGGACAGGAGATACACTACAGTGAGCAGTTCTTC.

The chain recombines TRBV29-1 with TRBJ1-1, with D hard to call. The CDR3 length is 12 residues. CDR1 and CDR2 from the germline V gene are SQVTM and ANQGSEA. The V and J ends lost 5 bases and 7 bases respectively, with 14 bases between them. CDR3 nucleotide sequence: TGCAGCGTTAGAGTGGTCGGGGTTGAAGCTTTCTTT. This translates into CSVRVVGVEAFF.

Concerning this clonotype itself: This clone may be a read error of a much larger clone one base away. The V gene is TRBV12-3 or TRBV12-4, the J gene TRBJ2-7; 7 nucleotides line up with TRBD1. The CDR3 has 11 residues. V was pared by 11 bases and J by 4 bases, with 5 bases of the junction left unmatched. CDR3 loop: CAVNRGYEQYF. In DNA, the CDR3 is TGTGCCGTAAACAGGGGATACGAGCAGTACTTC.

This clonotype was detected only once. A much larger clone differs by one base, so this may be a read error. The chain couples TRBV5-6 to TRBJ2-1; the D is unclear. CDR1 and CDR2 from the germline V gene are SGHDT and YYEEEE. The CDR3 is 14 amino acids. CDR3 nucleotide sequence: TGTGCCAGCAGCTTGTATGACTCCAACAATGAGCTGTTCTTC. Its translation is CASSLYDSNNELFF.

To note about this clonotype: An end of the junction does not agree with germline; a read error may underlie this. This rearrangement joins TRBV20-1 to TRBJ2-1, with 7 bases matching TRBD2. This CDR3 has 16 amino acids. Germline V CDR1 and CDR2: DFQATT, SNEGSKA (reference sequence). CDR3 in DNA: TGCAGTTCTAGGGAGGGGTTCGGGACCCACTACAATGAGCAGTTCTTC. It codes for CSSREGFGTHYNEQFF.

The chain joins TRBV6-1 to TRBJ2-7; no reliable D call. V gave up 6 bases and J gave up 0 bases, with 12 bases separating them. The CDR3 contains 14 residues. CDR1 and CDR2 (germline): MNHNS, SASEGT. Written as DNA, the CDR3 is TGTGCCAGCAGATCGACATCAAACTCCTACGAGCAGTACTTC. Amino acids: CASRSTSNSYEQYF.

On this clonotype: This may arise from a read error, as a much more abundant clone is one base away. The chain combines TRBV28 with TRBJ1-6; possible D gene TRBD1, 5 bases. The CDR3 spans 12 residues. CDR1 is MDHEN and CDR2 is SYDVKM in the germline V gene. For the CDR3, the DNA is TGTGTCAGCAGTTTGAGGGGATCACCCCTCCACTTT. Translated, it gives CVSSLRGSPLHF.

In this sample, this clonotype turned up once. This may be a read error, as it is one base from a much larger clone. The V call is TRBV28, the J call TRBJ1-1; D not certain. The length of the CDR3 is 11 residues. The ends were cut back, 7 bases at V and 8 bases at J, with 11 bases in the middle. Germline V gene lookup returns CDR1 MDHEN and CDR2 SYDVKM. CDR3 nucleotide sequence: TGTGCCAGCATGCGCTACAGAGAAGCTTTCTTT. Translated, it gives CASMRYREAFF.

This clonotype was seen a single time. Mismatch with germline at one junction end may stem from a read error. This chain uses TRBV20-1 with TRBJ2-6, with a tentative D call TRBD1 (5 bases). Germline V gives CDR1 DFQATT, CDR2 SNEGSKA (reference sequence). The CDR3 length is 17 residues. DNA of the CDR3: TGCAGTGCTAGAGATCATAGGGAACCCTCTGGGGCCAACGTCCTGTCTTTC. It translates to CSARDHREPSGANVLSF.

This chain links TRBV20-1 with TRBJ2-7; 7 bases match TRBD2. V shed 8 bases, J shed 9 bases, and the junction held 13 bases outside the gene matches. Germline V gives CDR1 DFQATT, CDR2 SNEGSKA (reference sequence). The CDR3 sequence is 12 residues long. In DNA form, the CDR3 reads TGCAGTTCGGGACTAACGGGAGGCGTGCAGTACTTC. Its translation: CSSGLTGGVQYF.

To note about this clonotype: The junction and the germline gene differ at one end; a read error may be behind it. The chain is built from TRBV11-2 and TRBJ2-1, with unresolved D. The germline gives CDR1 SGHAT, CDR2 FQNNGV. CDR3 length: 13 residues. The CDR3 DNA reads TGTACCAGCAGCTCCATGGGCAAGCCAGAGCAGTTCTTC. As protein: CTSSSMGKPEQFF.

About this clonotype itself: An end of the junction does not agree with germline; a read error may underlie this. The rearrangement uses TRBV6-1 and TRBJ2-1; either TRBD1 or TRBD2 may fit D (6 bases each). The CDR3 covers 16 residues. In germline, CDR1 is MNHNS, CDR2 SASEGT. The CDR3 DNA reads TGTGCCAGCAGTGTAGAGGGCGGGACATCCTACAATGAGGAGTTCTTC. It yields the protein CASSVEGGTSYNEEFF.

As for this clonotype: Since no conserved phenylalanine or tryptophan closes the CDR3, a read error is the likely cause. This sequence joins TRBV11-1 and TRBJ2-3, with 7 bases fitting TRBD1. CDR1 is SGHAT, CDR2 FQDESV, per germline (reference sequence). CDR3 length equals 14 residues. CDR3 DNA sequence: TGTGTCAGCAGCATAGTTACAGGGGCTGATACGCAGTATCTT. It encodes CVSSIVTGADTQYL.

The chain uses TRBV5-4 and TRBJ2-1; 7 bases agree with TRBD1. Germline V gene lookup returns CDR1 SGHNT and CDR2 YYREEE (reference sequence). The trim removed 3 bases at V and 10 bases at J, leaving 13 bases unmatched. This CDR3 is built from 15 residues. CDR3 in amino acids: CASSSEGAKGREQFF. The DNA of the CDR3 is TGTGCCAGCAGCTCTGAGGGGGCGAAGGGCCGGGAGCAGTTCTTC.

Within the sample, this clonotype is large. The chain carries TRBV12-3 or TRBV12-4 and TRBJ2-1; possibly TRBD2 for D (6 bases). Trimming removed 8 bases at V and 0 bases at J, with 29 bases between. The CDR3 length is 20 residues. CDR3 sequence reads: CASLPGVGSSARSSYNEQFF. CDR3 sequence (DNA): TGTGCCAGCCTCCCGGGAGTCGGTTCCTCGGCTAGAAGCTCCTACAATGAGCAGTTCTTC.

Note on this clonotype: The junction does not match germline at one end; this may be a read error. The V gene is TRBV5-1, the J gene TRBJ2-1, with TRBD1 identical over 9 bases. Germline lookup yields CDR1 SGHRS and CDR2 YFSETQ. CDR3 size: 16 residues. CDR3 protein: CPSSRYGQGNTNEQFF. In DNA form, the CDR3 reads TGCCCCAGCAGCCGCTACGGACAGGGGAATACGAATGAGCAGTTCTTC.

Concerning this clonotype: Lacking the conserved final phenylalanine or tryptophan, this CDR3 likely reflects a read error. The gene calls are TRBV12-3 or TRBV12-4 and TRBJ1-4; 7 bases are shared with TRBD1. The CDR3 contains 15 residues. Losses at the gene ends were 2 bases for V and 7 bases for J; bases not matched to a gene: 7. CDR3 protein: CASSLQGGLGEKLFL. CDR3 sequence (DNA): TGTGCCAGCAGTTTACAGGGGGGCCTGGGTGAAAAACTGTTTCTT.

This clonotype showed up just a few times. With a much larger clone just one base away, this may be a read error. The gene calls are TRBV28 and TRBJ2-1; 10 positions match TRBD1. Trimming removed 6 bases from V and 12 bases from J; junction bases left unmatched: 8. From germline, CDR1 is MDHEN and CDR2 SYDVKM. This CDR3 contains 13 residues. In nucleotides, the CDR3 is TGTGCCAGCAGAGTTACGACAGGGGGCTCGCAGTTCTTC. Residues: CASRVTTGGSQFF. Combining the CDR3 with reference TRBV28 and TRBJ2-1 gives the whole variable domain DVKVTQSSRYLVKRTGEKVFLECVQDMDHENMFWYRQDPGLGLRLIYFSYDVKMKEKGDIPEGYSVSREKKERFSLILESASTNQTSMYLCASRVTTGGSQFFGPGTRLTVL.

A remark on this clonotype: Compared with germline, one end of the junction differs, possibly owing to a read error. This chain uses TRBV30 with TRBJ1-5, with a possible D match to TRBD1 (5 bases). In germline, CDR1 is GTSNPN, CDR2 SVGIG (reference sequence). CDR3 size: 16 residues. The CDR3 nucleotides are TGTGCCTGGAATCCCCAGGCAGGGTCGGGTAATCAGCTCCAGCATTTT. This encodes CAWNPQAGSGNQLQHF.